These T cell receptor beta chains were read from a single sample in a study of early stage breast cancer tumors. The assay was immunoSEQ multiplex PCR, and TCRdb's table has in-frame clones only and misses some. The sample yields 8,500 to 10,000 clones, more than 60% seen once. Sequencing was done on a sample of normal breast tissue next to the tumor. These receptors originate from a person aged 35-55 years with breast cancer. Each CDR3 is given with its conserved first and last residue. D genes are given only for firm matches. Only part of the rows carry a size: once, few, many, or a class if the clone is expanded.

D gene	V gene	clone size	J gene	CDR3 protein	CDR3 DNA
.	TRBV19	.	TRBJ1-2	CASSIGHTNYGYTF	TGTGCCAGTAGTATAGGGCATACTAACTATGGCTACACCTTC
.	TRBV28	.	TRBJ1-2	CASSLRLRLRPARREVDYGYTF	TGTGCCAGCAGTTTAAGGTTACGACTTAGGCCAGCGAGGCGTGAGGTCGACTATGGCTACACCTTC
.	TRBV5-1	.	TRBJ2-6	CASSQNSGANVLTF	TGCGCCAGCAGCCAAAACTCTGGGGCCAACGTCCTGACTTTC
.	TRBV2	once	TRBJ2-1	CASSLSGYEQFF	TGTGCCAGCAGTCTCTCCGGCTATGAGCAGTTCTTC
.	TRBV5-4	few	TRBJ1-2	CASSGAVEGGYTF	TGTGCCAGCAGCGGAGCCGTGGAGGGAGGCTACACCTTC
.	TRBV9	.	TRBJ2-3	CASSARGATRTDTQYF	TGTGCCAGCAGCGCTAGAGGGGCAACCCGCACAGATACGCAGTATTTT
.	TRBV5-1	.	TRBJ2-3	CASSLVGTSTDTQYF	TGCGCCAGCAGCTTGGTGGGGACTAGCACAGATACGCAGTATTTT
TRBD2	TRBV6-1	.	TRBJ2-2	CATEPGLATTGELFF	TGTGCCACAGAACCCGGACTAGCGACCACCGGGGAGCTGTTTTTT
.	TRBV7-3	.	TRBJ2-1	CASSTNGVPNEQFF	TGTGCCAGCAGCACGAACGGGGTCCCGAATGAGCAGTTCTTC
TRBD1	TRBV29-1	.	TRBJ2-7	CSVGDRAEQYF	TGCAGCGTAGGGGACAGGGCCGAGCAGTACTTC
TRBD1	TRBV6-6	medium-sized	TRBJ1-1	CASSLGTGGPAFF	TGTGCCAGCAGCCTCGGGACAGGGGGACCGGCTTTCTTT
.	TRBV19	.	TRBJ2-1	CASSSPVSYNEQFF	TGTGCCAGTAGTAGTCCAGTCTCCTACAATGAGCAGTTCTTC
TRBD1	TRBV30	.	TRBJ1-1	CAWGQKDRVYRGTEAFF	TGTGCCTGGGGCCAAAAAGACAGGGTTTATCGGGGCACTGAAGCTTTCTTT
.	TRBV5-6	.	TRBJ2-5	CASSFPGTPWNSETQYF	TGTGCCAGCAGCTTTCCCGGAACGCCGTGGAATTCGGAGACCCAGTACTTC
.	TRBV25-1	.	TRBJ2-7	CASSPSQGYEQYF	TGTGCCAGCAGTCCCTCGCAGGGCTACGAGCAGTACTTC
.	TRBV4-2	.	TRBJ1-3	CASSQELADHGNTIYF	TGTGCCAGCAGCCAAGAACTTGCTGACCACGGAAACACCATATATTTT
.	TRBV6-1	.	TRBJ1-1	CASSKSTGLDTEAFF	TGTGCCAGCAGCAAATCTACAGGGTTGGACACTGAAGCTTTCTTT